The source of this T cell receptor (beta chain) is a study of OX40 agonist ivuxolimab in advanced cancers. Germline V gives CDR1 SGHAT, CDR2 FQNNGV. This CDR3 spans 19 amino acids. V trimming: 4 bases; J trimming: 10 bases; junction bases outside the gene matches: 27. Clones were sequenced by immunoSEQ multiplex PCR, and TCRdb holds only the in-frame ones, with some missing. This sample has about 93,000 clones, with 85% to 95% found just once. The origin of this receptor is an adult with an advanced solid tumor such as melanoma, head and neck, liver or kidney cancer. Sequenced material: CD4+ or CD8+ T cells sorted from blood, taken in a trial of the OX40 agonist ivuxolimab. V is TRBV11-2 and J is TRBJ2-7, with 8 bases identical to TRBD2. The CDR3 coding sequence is TGTGCCAGCAGCTCAAGAGGCCTTGGGACAAAGCGGGGGTCTTCCGACCAGTACTTC. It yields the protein CASSSRGLGTKRGSSDQYF.